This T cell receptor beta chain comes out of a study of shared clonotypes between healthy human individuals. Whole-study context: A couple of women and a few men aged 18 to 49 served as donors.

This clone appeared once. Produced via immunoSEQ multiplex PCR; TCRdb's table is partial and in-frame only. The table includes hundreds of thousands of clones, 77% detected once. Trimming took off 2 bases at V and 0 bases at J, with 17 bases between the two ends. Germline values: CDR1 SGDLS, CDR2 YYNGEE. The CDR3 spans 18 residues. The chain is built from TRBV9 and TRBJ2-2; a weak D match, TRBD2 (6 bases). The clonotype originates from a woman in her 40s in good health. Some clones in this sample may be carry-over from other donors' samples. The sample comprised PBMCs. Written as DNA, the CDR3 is TGTGCCAGCAGCGTCCCGGCCCCGGGGGATCCGAACACCGGGGAGCTGTTTTTT. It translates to CASSVPAPGDPNTGELFF.